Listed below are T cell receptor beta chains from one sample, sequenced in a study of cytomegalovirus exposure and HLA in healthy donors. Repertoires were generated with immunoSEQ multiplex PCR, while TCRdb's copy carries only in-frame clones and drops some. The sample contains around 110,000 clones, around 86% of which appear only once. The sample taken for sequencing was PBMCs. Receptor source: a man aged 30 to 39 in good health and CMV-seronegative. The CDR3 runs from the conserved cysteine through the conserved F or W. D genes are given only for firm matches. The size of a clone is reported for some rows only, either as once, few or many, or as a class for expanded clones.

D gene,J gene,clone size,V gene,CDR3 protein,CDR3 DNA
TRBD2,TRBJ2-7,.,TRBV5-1,CASSRGLAVNYEQYF,TGCGCCAGCAGCCGGGGACTAGCGGTGAACTACGAGCAGTACTTC
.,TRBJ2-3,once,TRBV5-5,CASLSQGRTDTQYF,TGTGCCAGCCTCTCGCAGGGCCGCACAGATACGCAGTATTTT
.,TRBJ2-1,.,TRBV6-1,CASSESGRSQQFF,TGTGCCAGCAGTGAATCGGGGAGAAGCCAGCAGTTCTTC
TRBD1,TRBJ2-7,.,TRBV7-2,CASSSDRGSSYEQYF,TGTGCCAGCAGCTCAGACAGGGGGAGCTCCTACGAGCAGTACTTC
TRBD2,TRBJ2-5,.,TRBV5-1,CASSPLAEETQYF,TGCGCCAGCAGCCCTCTAGCGGAAGAGACCCAGTACTTC
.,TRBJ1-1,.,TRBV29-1,CSVEDPFGNTEAFF,TGCAGCGTTGAAGATCCTTTCGGGAACACTGAAGCTTTCTTT
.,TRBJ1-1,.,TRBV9,CASSPGPGGAFF,TGTGCCAGCAGTCCCGGGCCCGGAGGGGCTTTCTTT
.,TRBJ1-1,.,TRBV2,CASRTEETEAFF,TGTGCCAGCAGGACGGAGGAAACTGAAGCTTTCTTT
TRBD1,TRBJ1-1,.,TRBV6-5,CASSLRDRGTEAFF,TGTGCCAGCAGCCTCCGGGACAGGGGAACTGAAGCTTTCTTT
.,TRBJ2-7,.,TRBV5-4,CASSLEDSAEQYF,TGTGCCAGCAGCTTGGAGGACTCGGCCGAGCAGTACTTC
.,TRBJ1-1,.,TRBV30,CAWSFRGTEAFF,TGTGCCTGGAGTTTTCGCGGCACTGAAGCTTTCTTT
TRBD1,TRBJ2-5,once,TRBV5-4,CASSFEDRGGETQYF,TGTGCCAGCAGCTTCGAGGACAGGGGAGGAGAGACCCAGTACTTC
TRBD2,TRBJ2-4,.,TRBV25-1,CASRTSAGKENSQYF,TGTGCCAGCAGGACTAGCGCTGGGAAGGAAAACAGTCAGTACTTC
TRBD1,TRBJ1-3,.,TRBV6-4,CASHLTTRDRGAGNTIYF,TGTGCCAGTCATTTGACCACCCGGGACAGGGGCGCTGGAAACACCATATATTTT
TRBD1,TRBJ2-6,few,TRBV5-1,CASSLGDSSGANGLTF,TGCGCCAGCAGCTTGGGGGACAGCTCTGGGGCCAACGGCCTGACTTTC
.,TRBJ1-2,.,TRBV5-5,CASSSGSLSLGYTF,TGTGCCAGCAGCTCCGGGTCTTTATCACTAGGCTACACCTTC
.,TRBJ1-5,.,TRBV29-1,CSVRQGSDWGQPQHF,TGCAGCGTTCGGCAGGGGTCAGATTGGGGTCAGCCCCAGCATTTT
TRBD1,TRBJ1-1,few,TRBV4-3,CASSHSTGDLNTEAFF,TGCGCCAGCAGCCACTCCACAGGGGATCTAAACACTGAAGCTTTCTTT
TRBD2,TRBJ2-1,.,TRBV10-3,CAISESGLAGGGGDEQFF,TGTGCCATCAGTGAGTCGGGACTAGCGGGGGGGGGTGGAGATGAGCAGTTCTTC
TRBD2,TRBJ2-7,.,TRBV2,CASSYGRVAGGYEQYF,TGTGCCAGCAGTTACGGGAGGGTCGCCGGGGGATACGAGCAGTACTTC
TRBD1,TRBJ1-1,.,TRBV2,CASREGQGNTEAFF,TGTGCCAGCAGGGAGGGACAGGGGAACACTGAAGCTTTCTTT
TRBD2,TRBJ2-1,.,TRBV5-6,CASSFRLAGGYNEQFF,TGTGCCAGCAGCTTCAGACTAGCGGGGGGGTACAATGAGCAGTTCTTC
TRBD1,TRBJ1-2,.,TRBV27,CASSPTGGWDGYTF,TGTGCCAGCAGTCCCACAGGGGGCTGGGATGGCTACACCTTC
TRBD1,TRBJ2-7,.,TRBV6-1,CASSAGQGSYEQYF,TGTGCCAGCAGTGCGGGACAGGGATCCTACGAGCAGTACTTC
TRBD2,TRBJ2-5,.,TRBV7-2,CASSSFSAGGTQYF,TGTGCCAGCAGCTCCTTTAGCGCGGGGGGGACCCAGTACTTC
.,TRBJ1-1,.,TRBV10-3,CAISGDSFTEAFF,TGTGCCATCAGTGGAGACAGTTTCACTGAAGCTTTCTTT
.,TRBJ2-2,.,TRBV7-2,CASSLEVGGLRGELFF,TGTGCCAGCAGCTTGGAGGTTGGGGGCCTGCGCGGGGAGCTGTTTTTT
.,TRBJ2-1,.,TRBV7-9,CASSLRREPLEQFF,TGTGCCAGCAGCTTGAGACGGGAGCCTCTAGAGCAGTTCTTC
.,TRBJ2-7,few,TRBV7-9,CASSTLGRAEQYF,TGTGCCAGCAGCACCCTCGGCAGGGCCGAGCAGTACTTC
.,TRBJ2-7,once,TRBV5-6,CASSLRAGARYEQYF,TGTGCCAGCAGCTTGCGGGCGGGGGCTCGGTACGAGCAGTACTTC
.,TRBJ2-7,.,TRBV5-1,CASSLVGGSYEQYF,TGCGCCAGCAGCTTGGTCGGGGGCTCCTACGAGCAGTACTTC
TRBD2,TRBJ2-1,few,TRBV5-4,CASSPLAGGEQFF,TGTGCCAGCAGCCCCCTCGCCGGGGGGGAGCAGTTCTTC
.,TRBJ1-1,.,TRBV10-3,CAIRGDTLNTEAFF,TGTGCCATCAGGGGGGACACTTTGAACACTGAAGCTTTCTTT
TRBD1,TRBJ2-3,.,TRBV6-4,CASSLDGTGGGDTQYF,TGTGCCAGCAGCTTGGACGGGACAGGGGGAGGTGATACGCAGTATTTT
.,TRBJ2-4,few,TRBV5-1,CASSLESENIQYF,TGCGCCAGCAGCTTGGAGTCAGAAAACATTCAGTACTTC
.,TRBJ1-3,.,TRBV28,CASTVGGGPGNTIYF,TGTGCCAGCACAGTGGGCGGCGGGCCTGGAAACACCATATATTTT
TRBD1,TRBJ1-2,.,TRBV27,CASRPRTGSGYTF,TGTGCCAGCAGACCAAGGACAGGGAGCGGCTACACCTTC
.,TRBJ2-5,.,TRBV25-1,CASSESGVQETQYF,TGTGCCAGCAGTGAATCGGGGGTACAAGAGACCCAGTACTTC
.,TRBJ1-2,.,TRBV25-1,CASSGGGPGTHYGYTF,TGTGCCAGCAGTGGCGGAGGGCCAGGGACGCACTATGGCTACACCTTC
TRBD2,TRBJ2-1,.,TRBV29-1,CSVFDSGGPKNEQFF,TGCAGCGTTTTTGACTCGGGGGGGCCGAAAAATGAGCAGTTCTTC
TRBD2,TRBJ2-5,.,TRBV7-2,CASSLDPLGSGGAKETQYF,TGTGCCAGCAGCTTAGACCCCCTGGGGTCCGGGGGGGCGAAAGAGACCCAGTACTTC
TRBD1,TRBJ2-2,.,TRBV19,CASSSGTGLTGELFF,TGTGCCAGTAGCAGCGGGACAGGGCTCACCGGGGAGCTGTTTTTT
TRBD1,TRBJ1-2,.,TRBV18,CASSPPSRGYGYTF,TGTGCCAGCTCGCCACCTTCCAGGGGGTATGGCTACACCTTC
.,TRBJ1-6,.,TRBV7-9,CASRSVRGWHSPLHF,TGTGCCAGCCGTAGCGTGAGGGGGTGGCATTCACCCCTCCACTTT
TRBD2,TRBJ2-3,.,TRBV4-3,CASSQDRVASGRTDTQYF,TGCGCCAGCAGCCAAGATCGGGTCGCTAGCGGGAGAACAGATACGCAGTATTTT
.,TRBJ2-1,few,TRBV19,CASSIGTYRGGSSYNEQFF,TGTGCCAGTAGTATAGGGACCTATAGGGGGGGAAGCTCCTACAATGAGCAGTTCTTC
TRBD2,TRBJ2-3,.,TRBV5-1,CASSLGRGASTDTQYF,TGCGCCAGCAGCTTGGGGCGGGGGGCCAGCACAGATACGCAGTATTTT